This T cell receptor beta chain comes out of a study of CD8 T cells in ankylosing spondylitis. Findings and limits, study-wide: What seemed typical of ankylosing spondylitis blood was a TCR beta motif built from several highly homologous variants. Clones tied to disease were said to be significantly enriched in matched ankylosing spondylitis synovial fluid. Some of these motif variants have turned up before, in reports on reactive arthritis synovial fluid and blood.

Each CDR3 protein is one row after TCRdb ran MiXCR on the 5' RACE reads. The data show approximately 550,000 distinct CDR3 sequences, about 13% seen once. The CDR3 totals 15 residues. In germline, CDR1 is DFQATT, CDR2 SNEGSKA (reference sequence). With 6 bases clipped from V and 2 bases from J, the junction kept 11 bases outside the gene matches. About this clonotype: The antigen is undetermined.

This receptor was obtained from a male donor with ankylosing spondylitis. The sequenced material came from blood, either unsorted or a sorted T cell fraction (not recorded which). The chain couples TRBV20-1 to TRBJ2-3; the match to TRBD2 covers 7 bases. Here the CDR3 reads CSAEGLAELTDTQYF. CDR3 nucleotides: TGCAGTGCCGAGGGTCTAGCGGAGCTCACAGATACGCAGTATTTT.